A selection of T cell receptor beta chains follows, all from one sample in a study of human T cells and chemical hapten exposure. TCRdb reanalysed the RACE reads using MiXCR and keeps one entry per CDR3 protein. The repertoire holds about 80,000 distinct CDR3 sequences, around 9.4% seen once, with 1.7% in the top ten. Sequencing was performed on whole blood. The receptor set was obtained from a female donor in good health. Some clones in this sample may be carry-over from other donors' samples. Both conserved end residues are part of each CDR3. A D gene is named only where the DNA matches it firmly. Expanded clones get a size class; other rows say once, few or many, or leave the size out.

>TRBD1|few|TRBV7-3|TRBJ2-3
TGTGCCAGCAGCTCCCGACAGGGCCGGTTGGATACGCAGTATTTT
CASSSRQGRLDTQYF
>TRBD1|few|TRBV7-2|TRBJ2-7
TGTGCCAGCAGCTTATTAGGGGACAGGGCGAGCTTC
CASSLLGDRASF
>.|.|TRBV20-1|TRBJ1-1
TGCAGTGCTAGTCGGGGTGACACTGAAGCTTTCTTT
CSASRGDTEAFF
>.|many|TRBV5-1|TRBJ2-6
TGCGCCAGCAGCATTGGCGGGGCTGGGGCCAACGTCCTGACTTTC
CASSIGGAGANVLTF
>.|many|TRBV4-2|TRBJ2-7
TGTGCCAGCAGCCAAGTCCCGCAGATTTCCTACGAGCAGTACTTC
CASSQVPQISYEQYF
>.|.|TRBV7-2|TRBJ2-1
TGTGCCAGCAGCTTAGCAGGGTTGGCAATGGGGGAGCAGTTCTTC
CASSLAGLAMGEQFF
>TRBD2|many|TRBV20-1|TRBJ2-3
TGCAGTGCTAGAGATCCCGCGGGGGGAGCAGATACGCAGTATTTT
CSARDPAGGADTQYF
>.|many|TRBV25-1|TRBJ2-7
TGTGCCAGCCCGGGGATGATGGGGTGGGCGCGGGACGAGCAGTACTTC
CASPGMMGWARDEQYF
>.|few|TRBV4-2|TRBJ1-2
TGTGCCAGCAGACCAAGAGAATGGCGGCACTATGGCTACACCTTC
CASRPREWRHYGYTF
>TRBD1|many|TRBV27|TRBJ1-1
TGTGCCAGCAGTCCCCGACGCACAGGGGGCACTGAAGCTTTCTTT
CASSPRRTGGTEAFF
>.|few|TRBV12-3/TRBV12-4|TRBJ1-2
TGTGCCAGCAGTTCCCCCTGGGCAGGTATCTATGGCTACACCTTC
CASSSPWAGIYGYTF
>.|few|TRBV4-3|TRBJ2-6
TGCGCCAGCAGCCCAGGGAAATGGGTTGGGGCCAACGTCCTGACTTTC
CASSPGKWVGANVLTF
>.|many|TRBV28|TRBJ2-7
TGTGCCAGCAGTGCCCGGGCGATCGAGGGGCACGAGCAGTACTTC
CASSARAIEGHEQYF
>TRBD2|many|TRBV20-1|TRBJ2-7
TGCAGTGCCAGCCGTGTTAGCGGGAAATACGAGCAGTACTTC
CSASRVSGKYEQYF
>TRBD1|.|TRBV18|TRBJ2-3
TGTGCCAGCTCACCACGGCCTGGGACAGCTAGCACAGATACGCAGTATTTT
CASSPRPGTASTDTQYF
>.|few|TRBV18|TRBJ2-3
TGTGCCAGCTCACCACAGGGCGATACGCAGTATTTT
CASSPQGDTQYF
>TRBD1|few|TRBV19|TRBJ1-6
TGTGCCAGCCGGGATGGACAGGAAAATTCACCCCTCCACTTT
CASRDGQENSPLHF
>TRBD1|few|TRBV2|TRBJ1-5
TGTGCCAGCAGTTCACAGGGGGGGGATCAGCCCCAGCATTTT
CASSSQGGDQPQHF